This T cell receptor beta chain was identified in a study of T cells in localized non-small cell lung cancer. TCRdb keeps only in-frame clones here, not all; method: immunoSEQ multiplex PCR. This table holds 65,000 to 90,000 clones, around 82% found once. With regard to this clone: Its antigen is not identified.

Study-level points and caveats: Longer overall survival was seen with higher T cell density measured in blood. Uninvolved adjacent lung showed the highest T cell clonality, exceeding tumor. Heterogeneity is still possible, as just one tumor region was sequenced. In adjacent lung appeared a median approximately 61 of the top 100 tumor clones.

The CDR3 is 16 residues long. Germline CDR1 SGDLS, CDR2 YYNGEE. V was trimmed by 0 bases and J by 0 bases, leaving 10 bases between them. The source of this sequence is a man between 40 and 69 years old with stage II squamous cell lung carcinoma. J is TRBJ1-3 and V is TRBV9; no reliable D call. The sample in question was PBMCs, obtained before any cancer treatment. CDR3 coding DNA: TGTGCCAGCAGCGTAGGCGGATGGTCCTCTGGAAACACCATATATTTT. Protein sequence: CASSVGGWSSGNTIYF.